This T cell receptor (beta chain) was observed in a study of CD8+CD57+ T cells in acquired aplastic anemia. Study-wide context: Across the sorted CD4+ and CD8+ cells, DNA amounts averaged about 3 ug.

With 7 bases clipped from V and 5 bases from J, the junction kept 4 bases outside the gene matches. This CDR3 region has 13 residues. In germline, CDR1 is SNHLY, CDR2 FYNNEI. The template used for profiling TCR beta VDJ and CDR3 was genomic DNA. TCRdb analysed the reads with MiXCR anew, one entry per CDR3 protein. The table includes about 160,000 distinct CDR3 sequences, around half detected once. This clonotype was seen only a few times. Antigen: not known. Study findings and constraints: Patients and controls shared twenty-nine CD8+ CDR3 sequences, highly expressed in patients.

The authors sequenced patients whose flow cytometry had shown CD8+CD57+ cell expansion. Patient blood was sampled before any therapy had been received. The sample taken for sequencing was sorted CD4+, CD8+, or CD8+CD57+ T cells (not recorded which) from PBMCs. This sequence joins TRBV2 and TRBJ2-5; 10 nucleotides align to TRBD2. This clonotype originated in a human donor with aplastic anemia. CDR3: CASNSGGRETQYF. CDR3 sequence (DNA): TGTGCCAGCAATAGCGGGGGGCGGGAGACCCAGTACTTC.